The rows below give T cell receptor beta chains drawn from one sample of a study of T cell clones after liver transplantation. Some clones are missing from TCRdb's copy, which holds only in-frame ones; the method was immunoSEQ multiplex PCR. The data show more than 65,000 clones, around nine tenths seen once. Sequenced here: CD4+ T cells from blood, sampled before liver transplant. The source of these receptors is a human donor who received a liver transplant. Both conserved end residues are part of each CDR3. D genes are given only for firm matches. Clone sizes are given selectively: once, few, many, or a class where the clone is expanded.

d_call j_call clone_size v_call cdr3_length cdr3_aa cdr3_nt
. TRBJ2-7 . TRBV1 14 CTSSRRERHYEQYF TGCACCAGCAGCCGGAGAGAGCGGCACTACGAGCAGTACTTC
TRBD2 TRBJ2-2 . TRBV5-4 13 CASGTRGAGELFF TGTGCCAGCGGCACCCGGGGGGCCGGGGAGCTGTTTTTT
. TRBJ2-5 . TRBV30 13 CAWSGSGQETQYF TGTGCCTGGAGCGGGAGTGGGCAAGAGACCCAGTACTTC
. TRBJ2-2 . TRBV7-6 15 CASSLGQGGTGELFF TGTGCCAGCAGCTTAGGGCAGGGGGGCACCGGGGAGCTGTTTTTT
. TRBJ2-7 . TRBV2 12 CASRALNYEQYF TGTGCCAGCAGGGCCTTGAACTACGAGCAGTACTTC
TRBD2 TRBJ2-1 . TRBV9 15 CASSVGGGSYNEQFF TGTGCCAGCAGCGTAGGCGGGGGCTCCTACAATGAGCAGTTCTTC
TRBD2 TRBJ2-7 . TRBV6-6 12 CASSYGLAGEYF TGTGCCAGCAGTTACGGGTTAGCGGGAGAGTACTTC
. TRBJ2-1 . TRBV11-2 15 CASSLGVSAYNEQFF TGTGCCAGCAGCTTAGGAGTTTCCGCCTACAATGAGCAGTTCTTC
. TRBJ2-3 . TRBV14 15 CASSQQGPGTDTQYF TGTGCCAGCAGCCAGCAAGGGCCTGGCACAGATACGCAGTATTTT
. TRBJ1-1 . TRBV7-9 15 CASSLVMGGTTEAFF TGTGCCAGCAGCTTAGTTATGGGGGGTACCACTGAAGCTTTCTTT
. TRBJ2-1 . TRBV7-2 15 CASSLASGLYNEQFF TGTGCCAGCAGCTTAGCCAGCGGGCTTTACAATGAGCAGTTCTTC
. TRBJ2-1 . TRBV6-1 19 CASSGHYQGLGDSYNEQFF TGTGCCAGCAGTGGTCATTACCAGGGGCTTGGAGACTCCTACAATGAGCAGTTCTTC
. TRBJ2-1 . TRBV5-1 15 CASSLVSSYRNEQFF TGCGCCAGCAGCTTGGTGTCTAGCTATCGAAATGAGCAGTTCTTC
TRBD2 TRBJ2-1 . TRBV10-3 13 CAVGSSGRGEQFF TGTGCCGTAGGGTCTAGCGGGAGGGGTGAGCAGTTCTTC
TRBD1 TRBJ2-7 . TRBV6-1 14 CASSKGQGHHEQYF TGTGCCAGCAGTAAGGGACAGGGGCACCACGAGCAGTACTTC
. TRBJ1-1 . TRBV15 12 CATSRDSGGAFF TGTGCCACCAGCAGAGATTCGGGGGGAGCTTTCTTT
. TRBJ2-2 . TRBV13 13 CASRTKNTGELFF TGTGCCAGCAGAACCAAGAACACCGGGGAGCTGTTTTTT
. TRBJ2-7 . TRBV5-1 16 CASSHNPGQSSYEQYF TGCGCCAGCAGCCATAACCCAGGGCAAAGCTCCTACGAGCAGTACTTC
TRBD1 TRBJ2-7 once TRBV5-4 15 CASSPGTGSSYEQYF TGTGCCAGCAGCCCGGGGACAGGGAGCTCCTACGAGCAGTACTTC
. TRBJ2-5 . TRBV27 13 CASSSYPGQTQYF TGTGCCAGCAGTTCCTACCCCGGGCAGACCCAGTACTTC
TRBD1 TRBJ2-3 . TRBV7-3 14 CASSLNRGADTQYF TGTGCCAGCAGCCTAAACAGGGGCGCAGATACGCAGTATTTT
. TRBJ2-7 . TRBV5-1 15 CASGRTPEELYEQYF TGCGCCAGCGGAAGGACTCCGGAAGAGCTTTACGAGCAGTACTTC
. TRBJ2-6 . TRBV18 17 CASSPLQGGTGANVLTF TGTGCCAGCTCACCTCTTCAGGGGGGGACTGGGGCCAACGTCCTGACTTTC
. TRBJ1-2 . TRBV29-1 14 CSVEIETGPIGYTF TGCAGCGTTGAAATTGAGACGGGACCCATAGGCTACACCTTC
TRBD2 TRBJ2-1 . TRBV9 17 CASSASLGASGSREQFF TGTGCCAGCAGCGCCTCCCTAGGGGCTAGCGGGAGTCGTGAGCAGTTCTTC
. TRBJ1-4 . TRBV28 16 CASSLPRRQTNEKLFF TGTGCCAGCAGTTTACCTCGCAGGCAAACTAATGAAAAACTGTTTTTT
. TRBJ1-2 . TRBV6-6 15 CASSYPATANYGYTF TGTGCCAGCAGTTACCCTGCGACGGCTAACTATGGCTACACCTTC
TRBD1 TRBJ1-4 once TRBV15 12 CATPGQREKLFF TGTGCCACTCCGGGACAGAGGGAAAAACTGTTTTTT
. TRBJ2-3 . TRBV6-4 13 CASRGGLTDTQYF TGTGCCAGCAGGGGGGGACTTACAGATACGCAGTATTTT
TRBD1 TRBJ1-5 . TRBV19 15 CASSIGQGVRQPQHF TGTGCCAGTAGCATTGGACAGGGGGTCCGGCAGCCCCAGCATTTT
TRBD1 TRBJ1-2 . TRBV5-1 14 CASSLGQGAYGYTF TGCGCCAGCAGCTTGGGACAGGGGGCTTATGGCTACACCTTC
. TRBJ1-1 . TRBV4-1 17 CASSHLPRGEYYTEAFF TGCGCCAGCAGCCACCTCCCAAGGGGGGAATATTACACTGAAGCTTTCTTT
. TRBJ2-3 . TRBV5-6 13 CASSSPGTDTQYF TGTGCCAGCAGCTCCCCGGGCACAGATACGCAGTATTTT
. TRBJ2-7 . TRBV6-5 14 CASRHPDPPYEQYF TGTGCCAGCCGACATCCAGACCCTCCCTACGAGCAGTACTTC
TRBD1 TRBJ1-2 . TRBV7-8 14 CASSLDGQVRGYTF TGTGCCAGCAGCTTGGATGGACAGGTCCGTGGCTACACCTTC
TRBD2 TRBJ2-3 . TRBV5-4 13 CATWTGGTDTQYF TGTGCCACTTGGACGGGGGGGACAGATACGCAGTATTTT
. TRBJ2-7 . TRBV7-9 15 CASSLAGGRSNEQYF TGTGCCAGCAGCTTAGCTGGGGGGAGGAGTAACGAGCAGTACTTC
. TRBJ1-2 . TRBV6-1 16 CASSEGLGRGNSGYTF TGTGCCAGCAGTGAAGGTTTAGGTCGGGGTAACAGTGGCTACACCTTC
. TRBJ2-2 . TRBV19 14 CASSLRTGTGELFF TGTGCCAGTAGTCTCCGGACGGGCACCGGGGAGCTGTTTTTT
TRBD2 TRBJ2-1 . TRBV2 17 CASRMRSGGSSYNEQFF TGTGCCAGCAGGATGCGATCGGGCGGGAGCTCCTACAATGAGCAGTTCTTC
. TRBJ2-3 . TRBV11-2 19 CASSLGVSSRLASTDTQYF TGTGCCAGCAGCTTAGGGGTTTCGAGTCGGCTAGCGAGCACAGATACGCAGTATTTT
. TRBJ2-1 once TRBV29-1 11 CSHTAGGEQFF TGCAGCCATACCGCCGGCGGTGAGCAGTTCTTC
. TRBJ1-2 . TRBV6-5 13 CASSYRKQGGYTF TGTGCCAGCAGTTACCGAAAACAGGGTGGCTACACCTTC
. TRBJ1-1 . TRBV2 13 CASSPRSNTEAFF TGTGCCAGCAGCCCTAGATCGAACACTGAAGCTTTCTTT
. TRBJ2-2 once TRBV5-1 15 CASSLDSANTGELFF TGCGCCAGCAGCTTGGACAGTGCGAACACCGGGGAGCTGTTTTTT
TRBD1 TRBJ1-2 . TRBV5-6 13 CASSPDRDYGYTF TGTGCCAGCAGCCCTGACAGGGATTATGGCTACACCTTC
. TRBJ2-7 few TRBV29-1 11 CSVRGSGEQYF TGCAGCGTTCGCGGCTCCGGCGAGCAGTACTTC
. TRBJ2-7 . TRBV7-2 14 CASSQTTGRGEQYF TGTGCCAGCAGCCAAACGACAGGGCGGGGCGAGCAGTACTTC
. TRBJ1-1 . TRBV5-4 16 CASSPIGSRGDTEAFF TGTGCCAGCAGCCCCATTGGGTCACGGGGCGACACTGAAGCTTTCTTT
. TRBJ2-3 . TRBV7-9 16 CASSLGTAYYTDTQYF TGTGCCAGCAGCTTAGGTACAGCCTATTACACAGATACGCAGTATTTT
TRBD1 TRBJ1-1 . TRBV6-5 15 CASSYQGVGNTEAFF TGTGCCAGCAGTTATCAGGGGGTCGGGAACACTGAAGCTTTCTTT
TRBD1 TRBJ2-2 once TRBV6-5 14 CASKDRANTGELFF TGTGCCAGCAAAGACAGGGCCAACACCGGGGAGCTGTTTTTT
TRBD1 TRBJ2-5 . TRBV5-6 14 CASTPTGGTETQYF TGTGCCAGCACCCCGACAGGGGGCACAGAGACCCAGTACTTC
. TRBJ2-1 . TRBV2 15 CASSEALPSYNEQFF TGTGCCAGCAGTGAAGCCCTTCCCTCCTACAATGAGCAGTTCTTC
. TRBJ1-2 . TRBV15 13 CATSVLPAQGYTF TGTGCCACCAGCGTCCTCCCGGCCCAGGGCTACACCTTC